Each of the 9 T cell receptor beta chains below was sequenced from the same sample in a study of OX40 agonist ivuxolimab in advanced cancers. Measured with immunoSEQ multiplex PCR; TCRdb has only the in-frame clones, and not every one. The table lists under 80,000 clones, 88% of them singletons. The source material was CD4+ or CD8+ T cells sorted from blood, sampled in a trial of the OX40 agonist ivuxolimab. All receptors derive from an adult with an advanced solid tumor such as melanoma, head and neck, liver or kidney cancer.

V usage is TRBV15 and J usage is TRBJ1-1, with 8 bases fitting TRBD1. Per the germline V gene, CDR1 is LNHNV and CDR2 is YYDKDF (reference sequence). The CDR3 runs to 13 residues. Unmatched junction bases numbered 11, after V lost 5 bases and J lost 12 bases. The chain's CDR3 is CATSQGAQGTTFF. The CDR3 DNA reads TGTGCCACCAGCCAGGGGGCCCAGGGTACGACTTTCTTT. The variable domain in full, with the rest retrieved from reference TRBV15 and TRBJ1-1, is DAMVIQNPRYQVTQFGKPVTLSCSQTLNHNVMYWYQQKSSQAPKLLFHYYDKDFNNEADTPDNFQSRRPNTSFCFLDIRSPGLGDTAMYLCATSQGAQGTTFFGQGTRLTVV.

The genes are TRBV28 and TRBJ1-1; D may be TRBD1 (5 bases). CDR1 and CDR2 (germline): MDHEN, SYDVKM. The V end was cut by 5 bases, the J end by 2 bases, with 15 bases between. The CDR3 length is 15 residues. The CDR3 is CASSLSRTYNTEAFF. The CDR3 coding sequence is TGTGCCAGCAGTCTGAGTAGGACATATAACACTGAAGCTTTCTTT.

This rearrangement joins TRBV2 to TRBJ2-7; the match to TRBD1 covers 9 bases. V was clipped by 6 bases and J by 6 bases; unmatched bases: 12. CDR1 is SNHLY and CDR2 is FYNNEI in the germline V gene. CDR3 size: 15 residues. The CDR3 nucleotides are TGTGCCAGCAGCGACCTTACAGGGGGCCGAGGCGAGCAGTACTTC. Translation gives CASSDLTGGRGEQYF.

This chain joins TRBV7-3 and TRBJ2-1; 7 positions agree with TRBD2. Germline assignment: CDR1 SGHTA and CDR2 FQGTGA. The CDR3 is 16 residues long. Trimming took 1 base from V and 0 from J; bases not matched to a gene: 3. CDR3 amino acids: CASSLIGGGSYNEQFF. In nucleotides, the CDR3 is TGTGCCAGCAGCTTAATCGGCGGGGGCTCCTACAATGAGCAGTTCTTC.

V gene TRBV19 combines with J gene TRBJ2-2; TRBD2 is a possible D gene (6 bases). The germline V gene encodes CDR1 LNHDA and CDR2 SQIVND (reference sequence). This CDR3 spans 15 amino acids. Trimming removed 6 bases from V and 1 base from J, with 12 bases in between. The CDR3 DNA is TGTGCCAGTAGCCCGATAGCGGAGAACACCGGGGAGCTGTTTTTT. It specifies CASSPIAENTGELFF.

The chain combines TRBV2 with TRBJ2-1, with 7 bases that match TRBD1. After removal of 6 bases from V and 4 bases from J, the junction contained 9 bases not matched to a gene. CDR3 length equals 15 residues. CDR1 is SNHLY, CDR2 FYNNEI, per germline. The CDR3 nucleotides read TGTGCCAGCAGCGCCTCCGGACAGGTATACAATGAGCAGTTCTTC. Protein product: CASSASGQVYNEQFF.

The J gene is TRBJ2-7, the V gene TRBV5-4, with TRBD2 identical over 8 bases. CDR1 is SGHNT and CDR2 is YYREEE in the germline V gene (reference sequence). V dropped 0 bases and J dropped 4; count of bases not matched to a gene: 15. The CDR3 is made up of 18 amino acids. The CDR3 here is CASSLAPGVSGKGYEQYF. CDR3 nucleotide sequence: TGTGCCAGCAGCTTGGCCCCCGGGGTTAGCGGGAAAGGTTACGAGCAGTACTTC.

The chain recombines TRBV10-1 with TRBJ2-2; the D gene could be TRBD1 or TRBD2 (5 bases each). The length of the CDR3 is 12 residues. V dropped 4 bases and J dropped 5 bases, with 5 bases sitting between them. Germline V gene sequence: CDR1 WNHNN, CDR2 SYGVQD (reference sequence). CDR3 protein: CASSGGTGELFF. CDR3 sequence (DNA): TGCGCCAGCAGTGGGGGGACCGGGGAGCTGTTTTTT.

CDR3 in DNA: TGTGCCAGCAGCCCCGACAGGGCCGATGGCTACACCTTC. Translated: CASSPDRADGYTF. The chain combines TRBV6-1 with TRBJ1-2, with 7 bases matching TRBD1. V was clipped by 6 bases and J by 6 bases; unmatched bases: 7. The CDR3 has 13 amino acids. Germline CDR1 is MNHNS and CDR2 is SASEGT.